Sequencing of this T cell receptor beta chain was carried out in a study of shared clonotypes between healthy human individuals. CDR1 is SGHTA, CDR2 FQGNSA, per germline. There are 16 residues in the CDR3. As concerns this clone: One junction end does not reproduce the germline sequence, and a read error may be involved.

The study used 85 million or so PBMCs per unsorted sample for genomic DNA. Only in-frame clones appear in the TCRdb table, and some are missing; sequencing was by immunoSEQ multiplex PCR. In the table there are fewer than 650,000 clones, 70% to 80% of which are singletons. The rearrangement joins TRBV7-2 to TRBJ2-7; 13 nucleotides align to TRBD2. Sequenced input: PBMCs. This sequence originates from a middle-aged woman in good health. Some clones in this sample may be carry-over from other donors' samples. The CDR3 reads CASRSDRLAGGYEQCF. DNA of the CDR3: TGCGCCAGCAGATCCGATCGACTAGCGGGGGGCTACGAGCAGTGCTTC.